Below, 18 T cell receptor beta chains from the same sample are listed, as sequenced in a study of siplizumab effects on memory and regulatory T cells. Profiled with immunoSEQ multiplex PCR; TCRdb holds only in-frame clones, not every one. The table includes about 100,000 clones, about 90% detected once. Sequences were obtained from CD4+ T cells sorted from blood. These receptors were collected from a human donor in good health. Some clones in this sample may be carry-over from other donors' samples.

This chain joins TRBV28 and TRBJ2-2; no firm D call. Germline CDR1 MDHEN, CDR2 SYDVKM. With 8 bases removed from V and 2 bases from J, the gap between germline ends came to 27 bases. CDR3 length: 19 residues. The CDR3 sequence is CASVTTQFSRTGNTGELFF. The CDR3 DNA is TGTGCCAGCGTCACTACCCAGTTTTCCCGGACGGGCAACACCGGGGAGCTGTTTTTT.

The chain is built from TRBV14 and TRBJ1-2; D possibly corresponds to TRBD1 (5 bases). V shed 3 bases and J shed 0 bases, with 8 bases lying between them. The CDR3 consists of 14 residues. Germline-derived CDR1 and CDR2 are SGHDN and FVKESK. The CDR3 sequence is CASSQQGANYGYTF. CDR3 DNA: TGTGCCAGCAGCCAGCAGGGAGCTAACTATGGCTACACCTTC.

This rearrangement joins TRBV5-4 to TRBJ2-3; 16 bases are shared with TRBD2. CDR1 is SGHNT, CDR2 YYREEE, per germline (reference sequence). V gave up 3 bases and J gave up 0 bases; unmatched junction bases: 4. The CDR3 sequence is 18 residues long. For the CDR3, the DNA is TGTGCCAGCAGCTCACCGGGACTAGCGGGAGGGAGCACAGATACGCAGTATTTT. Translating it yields CASSSPGLAGGSTDTQYF.

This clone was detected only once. The CDR3 DNA reads TGTGCCAGCAGCTTAGGGGAGCCCTACGAGCAGTACTTC. Its translation: CASSLGEPYEQYF. This chain joins TRBV7-8 and TRBJ2-7, with D possibly TRBD2 on 5 matching bases. The CDR3 is made up of 13 amino acids. Germline loops: CDR1 SGHVS, CDR2 FQNEAQ. V was pared by 1 base and J by 2 bases, with 6 bases between.

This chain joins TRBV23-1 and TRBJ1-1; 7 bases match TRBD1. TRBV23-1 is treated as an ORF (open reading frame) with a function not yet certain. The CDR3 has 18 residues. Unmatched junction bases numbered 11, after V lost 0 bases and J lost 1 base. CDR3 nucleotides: TGCGCCAGCAGTCAATCACCCCAGGGGGGGCGTGGGAACACTGAAGCTTTCTTT. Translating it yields CASSQSPQGGRGNTEAFF.

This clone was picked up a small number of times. CDR3 sequence: CASSQGQGRNQPQHF. CDR3 bases: TGCGCCAGCAGCCAAGGACAGGGCAGAAATCAGCCCCAGCATTTT. The V call is TRBV4-1, the J call TRBJ1-5; TRBD1 aligns across 7 bases. The CDR3 spans 15 residues. With V trimmed by 1 base and J by 4 bases, 4 bases remained unmatched. Per the germline V gene, CDR1 is MGHRA and CDR2 is YSYEKL.

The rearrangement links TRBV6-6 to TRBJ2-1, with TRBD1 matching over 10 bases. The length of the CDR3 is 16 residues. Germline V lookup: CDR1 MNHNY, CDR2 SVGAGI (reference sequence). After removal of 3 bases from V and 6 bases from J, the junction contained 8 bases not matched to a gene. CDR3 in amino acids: CASSYRRDRGSNEQFF. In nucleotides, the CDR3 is TGTGCCAGCAGTTATCGGAGGGACAGGGGTTCCAATGAGCAGTTCTTC.

The CDR3 DNA reads as TGTGCCAGCAGTTACGCGGGGACCTACGAGCAGTACTTC. Protein sequence: CASSYAGTYEQYF. The chain couples TRBV6-5 to TRBJ2-7; D might be TRBD2 (6 bases). V lost 2 bases and J lost 2, with 7 bases in between. This CDR3 is 13 amino acids long. Germline assignment: CDR1 MNHEY and CDR2 SVGAGI.

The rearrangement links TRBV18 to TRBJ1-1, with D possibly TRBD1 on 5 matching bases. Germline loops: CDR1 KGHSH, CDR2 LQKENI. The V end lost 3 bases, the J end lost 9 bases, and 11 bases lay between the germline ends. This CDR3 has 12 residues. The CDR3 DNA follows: TGTGCCAGCTCACCCGCGGGACGGCAAGCTTTCTTT. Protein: CASSPAGRQAFF.

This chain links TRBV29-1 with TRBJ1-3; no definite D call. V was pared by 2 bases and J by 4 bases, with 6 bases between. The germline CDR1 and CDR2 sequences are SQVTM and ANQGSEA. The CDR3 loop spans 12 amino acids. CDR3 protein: CSVEKGGNTIYF. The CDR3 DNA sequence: TGCAGCGTTGAAAAGGGAGGAAACACCATATATTTT.

The CDR3 here is CASSFTRSLTNIQYF. The DNA of the CDR3 is TGTGCCAGCAGTTTCACCAGATCCCTGACGAACATTCAGTACTTC. The V call is TRBV27, the J call TRBJ2-4; no firm D call. The CDR3 totals 15 residues. V dropped 3 bases and J dropped 7 bases, with 16 bases sitting between them. Germline V gene data show CDR1 as MNHEY and CDR2 as SMNVEV (reference sequence).

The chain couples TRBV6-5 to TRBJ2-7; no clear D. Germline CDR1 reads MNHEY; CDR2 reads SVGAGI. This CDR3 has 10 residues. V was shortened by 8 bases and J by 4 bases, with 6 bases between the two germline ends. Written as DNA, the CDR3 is TGTGCCAGCTGGAGTTACGAGCAGTACTTC. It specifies CASWSYEQYF.

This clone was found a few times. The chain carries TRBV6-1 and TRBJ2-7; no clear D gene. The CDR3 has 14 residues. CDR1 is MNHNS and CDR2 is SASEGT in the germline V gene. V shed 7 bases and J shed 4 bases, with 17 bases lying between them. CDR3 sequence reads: CASTISYSTYEQYF. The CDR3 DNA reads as TGTGCCAGCACGATCAGCTACTCAACTTACGAGCAGTACTTC.

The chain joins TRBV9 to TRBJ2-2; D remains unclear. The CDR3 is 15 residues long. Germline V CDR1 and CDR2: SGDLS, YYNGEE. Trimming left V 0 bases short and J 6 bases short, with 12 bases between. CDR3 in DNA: TGTGCCAGCAGCGTAGGGAGCTCCAAAGCCGGGGAGCTGTTTTTT. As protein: CASSVGSSKAGELFF.

The DNA for the CDR3 is TGTGCCAGCGCCACAACTAACTATGGCTACACCTTC. It yields the protein CASATTNYGYTF. V usage is TRBV6-5 and J usage is TRBJ1-2; D unresolved. In germline, CDR1 is MNHEY, CDR2 SVGAGI. With 8 bases removed from V and 0 bases from J, the gap between germline ends came to 7 bases. The CDR3 runs 12 residues.

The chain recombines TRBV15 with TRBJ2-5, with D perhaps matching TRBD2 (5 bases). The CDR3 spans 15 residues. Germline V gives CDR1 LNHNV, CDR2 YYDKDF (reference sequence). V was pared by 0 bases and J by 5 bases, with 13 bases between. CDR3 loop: CATSRDPGIGETQYF. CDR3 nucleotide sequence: TGTGCCACCAGCAGAGATCCGGGGATAGGGGAGACCCAGTACTTC.

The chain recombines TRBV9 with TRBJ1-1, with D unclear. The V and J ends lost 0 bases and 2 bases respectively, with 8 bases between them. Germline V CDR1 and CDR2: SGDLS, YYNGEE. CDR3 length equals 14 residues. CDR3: CASSVAISNTEAFF. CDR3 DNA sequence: TGTGCCAGCAGCGTAGCTATAAGTAACACTGAAGCTTTCTTT.

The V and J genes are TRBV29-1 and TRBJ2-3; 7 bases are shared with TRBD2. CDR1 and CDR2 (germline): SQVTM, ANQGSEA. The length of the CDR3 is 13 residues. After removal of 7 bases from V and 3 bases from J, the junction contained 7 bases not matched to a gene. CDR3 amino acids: CSGDRGGTDTQYF. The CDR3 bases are TGCAGCGGTGATAGGGGAGGGACAGATACGCAGTATTTT.